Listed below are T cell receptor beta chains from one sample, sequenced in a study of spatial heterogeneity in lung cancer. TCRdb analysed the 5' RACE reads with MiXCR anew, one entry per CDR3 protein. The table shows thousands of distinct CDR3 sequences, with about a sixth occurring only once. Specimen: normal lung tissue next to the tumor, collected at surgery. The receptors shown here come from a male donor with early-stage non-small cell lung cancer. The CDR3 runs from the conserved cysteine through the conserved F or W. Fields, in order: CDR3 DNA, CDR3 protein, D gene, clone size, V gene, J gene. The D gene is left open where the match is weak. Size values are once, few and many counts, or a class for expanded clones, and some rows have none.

CDR3 DNA: TGCAGTGCTTGGGGGCAGGGGTACGGGTACGAGCAGTACTTC; CDR3 protein: CSAWGQGYGYEQYF; D gene: -; clone size: many; V gene: TRBV20-1; J gene: TRBJ2-7
CDR3 DNA: TGTGCCAGCAGTGAAGGGGCTGGTCGACAGGTTCGGGACATTCAGTACTTC; CDR3 protein: CASSEGAGRQVRDIQYF; D gene: -; clone size: medium-sized; V gene: TRBV2; J gene: TRBJ2-4
CDR3 DNA: TGCAGTGCTTTAGAGAGGCGGGCGAGCTCCTACAATGAGCAGTTCTTC; CDR3 protein: CSALERRASSYNEQFF; D gene: -; clone size: medium-sized; V gene: TRBV20-1; J gene: TRBJ2-1
CDR3 DNA: TGTGCCAGCAGTGAGACGAGAAACAGGGGCATGAACACTGAAGCTTTCTTT; CDR3 protein: CASSETRNRGMNTEAFF; D gene: TRBD1; clone size: medium-sized; V gene: TRBV6-6; J gene: TRBJ1-1
CDR3 DNA: TGCAGTGCTAGTGACAGGGTCGAGCAGTACTTC; CDR3 protein: CSASDRVEQYF; D gene: TRBD1; clone size: few; V gene: TRBV20-1; J gene: TRBJ2-7
CDR3 DNA: TGCGCCAGCAGCTTGGGCAGGGCAAGAGGGGAGACCCAGTACTTC; CDR3 protein: CASSLGRARGETQYF; D gene: -; clone size: -; V gene: TRBV5-1; J gene: TRBJ2-5
CDR3 DNA: TGCGCCAGCAGGGACAGCTCCTACAATGAGCAGTTCTTC; CDR3 protein: CASRDSSYNEQFF; D gene: -; clone size: many; V gene: TRBV23-1; J gene: TRBJ2-1
CDR3 DNA: TGCAGTGCTAGAATTTCAGATACGCAGTATTTT; CDR3 protein: CSARISDTQYF; D gene: -; clone size: -; V gene: TRBV20-1; J gene: TRBJ2-3
CDR3 DNA: TGCGCCAGCAGCCCCCTCATCTCTGGGGCCAACGTCCTGACTTTC; CDR3 protein: CASSPLISGANVLTF; D gene: -; clone size: -; V gene: TRBV5-1; J gene: TRBJ2-6
CDR3 DNA: TGTGCCAGTAGTATGCGAAATATGGAGACCCAGTACTTC; CDR3 protein: CASSMRNMETQYF; D gene: -; clone size: -; V gene: TRBV19; J gene: TRBJ2-5
CDR3 DNA: TGCAGTGCTAGGAGAGCGGAGAGCTCCTACAATGAGCAGTTCTTC; CDR3 protein: CSARRAESSYNEQFF; D gene: -; clone size: few; V gene: TRBV20-1; J gene: TRBJ2-1
CDR3 DNA: TGTGCCAGCAGTTTGCGCACTAACGGCTACACCTTC; CDR3 protein: CASSLRTNGYTF; D gene: -; clone size: few; V gene: TRBV28; J gene: TRBJ1-2
CDR3 DNA: TGTGCCAGCAGCCTTGGGGGGGCGGGAACTAATGAAAAACTGTTTTTT; CDR3 protein: CASSLGGAGTNEKLFF; D gene: -; clone size: many; V gene: TRBV5-4; J gene: TRBJ1-4
CDR3 DNA: TGCAGTGCTGAAGTAGCGGGGGCGGATACGCAGTATTTT; CDR3 protein: CSAEVAGADTQYF; D gene: TRBD2; clone size: few; V gene: TRBV20-1; J gene: TRBJ2-3
CDR3 DNA: TGTGCCAGCAGCTCACAGAGGAACACTGAAGCTTTCTTT; CDR3 protein: CASSSQRNTEAFF; D gene: -; clone size: large; V gene: TRBV7-2; J gene: TRBJ1-1
CDR3 DNA: TGTGCCTGGAGAGGGTACACCGGGGAGCTGTTTTTT; CDR3 protein: CAWRGYTGELFF; D gene: -; clone size: -; V gene: TRBV30; J gene: TRBJ2-2
CDR3 DNA: TGTGCCAGCAGCTCCCGGGGGAGAGGGAGCAATCAGCCCCAGCATTTT; CDR3 protein: CASSSRGRGSNQPQHF; D gene: -; clone size: medium-sized; V gene: TRBV7-8; J gene: TRBJ1-5
CDR3 DNA: TGCAGTGCTAGAACTCAAATAGAGTCTAGCGGGAGATTACTCGACAATGAGCAGTTCTTC; CDR3 protein: CSARTQIESSGRLLDNEQFF; D gene: TRBD2; clone size: many; V gene: TRBV20-1; J gene: TRBJ2-1
CDR3 DNA: TGTGCCAGCGGGGGGCCCTTCTATGGCTACACCTTC; CDR3 protein: CASGGPFYGYTF; D gene: -; clone size: few; V gene: TRBV6-6; J gene: TRBJ1-2
CDR3 DNA: TGTGCCAGCAGTGCAACATACGAGCAGTACTTC; CDR3 protein: CASSATYEQYF; D gene: -; clone size: medium-sized; V gene: TRBV6-1; J gene: TRBJ2-7
CDR3 DNA: TGTGCCAGCAGCCTCGGTCCTCAGCCCCAGCATTTT; CDR3 protein: CASSLGPQPQHF; D gene: -; clone size: few; V gene: TRBV12-3/TRBV12-4; J gene: TRBJ1-5
CDR3 DNA: TGTGCCAGCAGTTCGGGGACAGGGATTAATTCACCCCTCCACTTT; CDR3 protein: CASSSGTGINSPLHF; D gene: TRBD1; clone size: medium-sized; V gene: TRBV28; J gene: TRBJ1-6
CDR3 DNA: TGCAGTGCTAGATCTAGACTAGCGGGCACCTACAATGAGCAGTTCTTC; CDR3 protein: CSARSRLAGTYNEQFF; D gene: TRBD2; clone size: -; V gene: TRBV20-1; J gene: TRBJ2-1
CDR3 DNA: TGTGCCAGCAGCTTCCCGGGGGACGGACGTTCCACAGATACGCAGTATTTT; CDR3 protein: CASSFPGDGRSTDTQYF; D gene: -; clone size: -; V gene: TRBV3-1; J gene: TRBJ2-3
CDR3 DNA: TGTGCCAGCAGGGAGACCCTCACAGATACGCAGTATTTT; CDR3 protein: CASRETLTDTQYF; D gene: -; clone size: many; V gene: TRBV28; J gene: TRBJ2-3
CDR3 DNA: TGTGCCAGCAGTCTCAGCGGGAGCACAGATACGCAGTATTTT; CDR3 protein: CASSLSGSTDTQYF; D gene: -; clone size: -; V gene: TRBV12-3/TRBV12-4; J gene: TRBJ2-3
CDR3 DNA: TGCAGTGCTCGGGCCAATCCGGGACTAGCAAATGAGCAGTTCTTC; CDR3 protein: CSARANPGLANEQFF; D gene: TRBD2; clone size: medium-sized; V gene: TRBV20-1; J gene: TRBJ2-1
CDR3 DNA: TGTGCCAGCAGTTCCGGGACAGAAAATTCACCCCTCCACTTT; CDR3 protein: CASSSGTENSPLHF; D gene: TRBD1; clone size: -; V gene: TRBV12-3/TRBV12-4; J gene: TRBJ1-6
CDR3 DNA: TGTGCCAGCAGCCAAGGTACCCAGACAGGGGCGGGCTACACCTTC; CDR3 protein: CASSQGTQTGAGYTF; D gene: TRBD1; clone size: -; V gene: TRBV14; J gene: TRBJ1-2